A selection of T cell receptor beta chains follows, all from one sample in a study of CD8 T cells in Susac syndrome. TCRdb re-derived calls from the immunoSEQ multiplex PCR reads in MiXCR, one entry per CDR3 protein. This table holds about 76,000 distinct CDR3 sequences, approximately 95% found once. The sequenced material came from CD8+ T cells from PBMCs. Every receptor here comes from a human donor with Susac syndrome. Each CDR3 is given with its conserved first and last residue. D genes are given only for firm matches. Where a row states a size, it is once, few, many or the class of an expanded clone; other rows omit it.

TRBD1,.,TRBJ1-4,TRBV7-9,CASSLRGTDNEKLFF,TGTGCCAGCAGCCTCCGAGGGACAGATAATGAAAAACTGTTTTTT
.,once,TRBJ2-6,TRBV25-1,CASSSEGVGANVLTF,TGTGCCAGCAGTAGTGAGGGGGTTGGGGCCAACGTCCTGACTTTC
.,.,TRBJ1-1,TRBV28,CASSSFGIDTRTEAFF,TGTGCCAGCAGTTCCTTCGGAATAGACACAAGGACTGAAGCTTTCTTT
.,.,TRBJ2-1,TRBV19,CASRDSGGPSYNEQFF,TGTGCCAGTAGGGACAGTGGAGGGCCCTCCTACAATGAGCAGTTCTTC
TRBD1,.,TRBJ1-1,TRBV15,CATSTMTGVTEAFF,TGTGCCACCAGCACTATGACAGGGGTAACTGAAGCTTTCTTT
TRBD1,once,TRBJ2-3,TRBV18,CASSPPWTGGEDTQYF,TGTGCCAGCTCACCACCCTGGACAGGGGGCGAAGATACGCAGTATTTT
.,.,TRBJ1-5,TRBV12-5,CASGLVPGYSNQPQHF,TGTGCTAGTGGTTTGGTACCGGGATATAGCAATCAGCCCCAGCATTTT
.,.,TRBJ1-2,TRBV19,CASSKQEGNYGYTF,TGTGCCAGTAGTAAACAGGAGGGGAACTATGGCTACACCTTC
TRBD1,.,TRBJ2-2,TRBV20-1,CSARNSPTGWYTGELFF,TGCAGTGCTAGAAATTCCCCGACAGGGTGGTACACCGGGGAGCTGTTTTTT
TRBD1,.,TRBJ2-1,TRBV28,CASSPRQGALNEQFF,TGTGCCAGCTCGCCCCGGCAGGGGGCCCTCAATGAGCAGTTCTTC
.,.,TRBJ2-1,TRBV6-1,CASTVVGPDNEQFF,TGTGCCAGCACGGTCGTAGGACCCGACAATGAGCAGTTCTTC
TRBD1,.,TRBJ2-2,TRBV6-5,CASKMRTGNTGELFF,TGTGCCAGCAAGATGAGGACAGGGAACACCGGGGAGCTGTTTTTT
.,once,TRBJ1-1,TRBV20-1,CSAREITTRYLGTEAFF,TGCAGTGCTAGAGAAATCACAACCAGATATCTGGGCACTGAAGCTTTCTTT
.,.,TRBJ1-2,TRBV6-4,CASSDSGRIGYTF,TGTGCCAGCAGTGACTCGGGCAGAATTGGCTACACCTTC
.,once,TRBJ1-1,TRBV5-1,CASRRDGSYTEAFF,TGCGCCAGCAGACGCGATGGCAGCTACACTGAAGCTTTCTTT
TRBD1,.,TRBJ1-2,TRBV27,CASSSTDRGGGYTF,TGTGCCAGCAGTTCGACTGACAGGGGAGGAGGCTACACCTTC
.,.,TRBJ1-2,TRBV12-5,CASGLGPRELYGYTF,TGTGCTAGTGGTTTGGGCCCCCGGGAATTATATGGCTACACCTTC
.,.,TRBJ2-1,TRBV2,CATAGRSSYNEQFF,TGTGCCACCGCCGGGCGGTCATCCTACAATGAGCAGTTCTTC
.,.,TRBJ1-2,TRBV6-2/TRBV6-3,CASNGLDRGFGYGYTF,TGTGCCAGCAACGGACTTGATAGGGGTTTTGGCTATGGCTACACCTTC
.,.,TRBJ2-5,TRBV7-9,CASSPEQQETQYF,TGTGCCAGCAGCCCAGAGCAACAAGAGACCCAGTACTTC
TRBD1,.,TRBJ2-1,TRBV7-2,CASSSRTGAYNEQFF,TGTGCCAGCAGCTCGAGGACAGGGGCCTACAATGAGCAGTTCTTC
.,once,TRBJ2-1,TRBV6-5,CASSYSIRANEQFF,TGTGCCAGCAGTTACTCGATCAGGGCCAATGAGCAGTTCTTC